This T cell receptor beta chain was found in a study of T cell responses to AZD1222 COVID-19 vaccine. Measured with immunoSEQ multiplex PCR; TCRdb has only the in-frame clones, and not every one. This sample carries 100,000 to 150,000 clones, roughly 90% of them seen once, and the ten largest clones take 4% to 4.5%. Germline CDR1 reads LNHDA; CDR2 reads SQIVND (reference sequence). V lost 6 bases and J lost 2; bases outside the gene matches: 3. The CDR3 consists of 14 residues. The chain combines TRBV19 with TRBJ2-7; TRBD1 agrees at 11 bases. Sequenced material: peripheral blood, taken on day 0 of AZD1222 vaccination. This clonotype originated in an adult in good health. Here the CDR3 DNA reads TGTGCCAGTAGCCCGGGACAGGGGGCCTACGAGCAGTACTTC. Translation: CASSPGQGAYEQYF.